A selection of T cell receptor beta chains follows, all from one sample in a study of T cell responses to AZD1222 COVID-19 vaccine. TCRdb's table, derived via immunoSEQ multiplex PCR, lists solely in-frame clones and lacks some. The data show around 160,000 clones, with approximately 94% seen just once and approximately 4.8% held by the top ten. This specimen consisted of peripheral blood, obtained 28 days after the second AZD1222 dose. Receptors originate from an adult who received the AZD1222 COVID-19 vaccine. CDR3s include the opening cysteine and the closing phenylalanine or tryptophan. The D gene is left open where the match is weak. Size is stated for part of the rows, as once, few or many counts, or as a class when the clone is expanded.

V	J	D	size	DNA	CDR3
TRBV10-3	TRBJ2-3	TRBD1	NA	TGTGCCTCCTCCGCGGAAGACAGGGGAAAGGATACGCAGTATTTT	CASSAEDRGKDTQYF
TRBV28	TRBJ2-7	TRBD2	NA	TGTGCCAGCAGTTTGGGGGGGAGTCTCTCCTACGAGCAGTACTTC	CASSLGGSLSYEQYF
TRBV7-7	TRBJ2-3	TRBD2	NA	TGTGCCAGCAGTGCCACTAGCGGAGCTTGGGGCACAGATACGCAGTATTTT	CASSATSGAWGTDTQYF
TRBV27	TRBJ1-2	NA	once	TGTGCCAGCAGAATCTCCGGGACTCTTTCCTACACCTTC	CASRISGTLSYTF
TRBV4-2	TRBJ1-1	TRBD1	once	TGTGCCAGCAGCGGACAGGGGCAATCAGAAGCTTTCTTT	CASSGQGQSEAFF
TRBV9	TRBJ2-1	TRBD1	NA	TGTGCCAGCAGCGTAGAGGGTTGGGACAGGGGGCTCCATTACAATGAGCAGTTCTTC	CASSVEGWDRGLHYNEQFF
TRBV2	TRBJ1-3	NA	NA	TGTGCCAGCAGTGAATTTGGTTCTGGAAACACCATATATTTT	CASSEFGSGNTIYF
TRBV25-1	TRBJ1-1	NA	once	TGTGCCAGCAGCCACACAGTGAACACTGAAGCTTTCTTT	CASSHTVNTEAFF
TRBV28	TRBJ1-1	TRBD1	NA	TGTGCCAGCAGTCTTCCGCCAGGGGGCTATACTGAAGCTTTCTTT	CASSLPPGGYTEAFF
TRBV18	TRBJ1-1	NA	NA	TGTGCCAGCTCACCTACCCGGGGCACAGACGCTTTCTTT	CASSPTRGTDAFF
TRBV7-9	TRBJ1-3	NA	NA	TGTGCCAGCAGCTTAGGGGGACCCCTCTCTGGAAACACCATATATTTT	CASSLGGPLSGNTIYF
TRBV5-4	TRBJ1-2	NA	once	TGTGCCAGCAGCCTCGGGGCGGGGGCGGCGTATGGCTACACCTTC	CASSLGAGAAYGYTF
TRBV5-8	TRBJ2-1	NA	NA	TGTGCCAGCAGCTGGGGGACTCACCGGCAGTTCTTC	CASSWGTHRQFF
TRBV25-1	TRBJ1-1	NA	NA	TGTGCCAGCAGTGAGTTTGACAATTTGGGCACTGAAGCTTTCTTT	CASSEFDNLGTEAFF
TRBV4-2	TRBJ1-5	NA	NA	TGTGCCAGCAGCCAAGGGGACAATCAGCCCCAGCATTTT	CASSQGDNQPQHF
TRBV9	TRBJ1-1	NA	once	TGTGCCAGCAGCGTAGATCGACGGAGGACTGAAGCTTTCTTT	CASSVDRRRTEAFF
TRBV18	TRBJ2-7	NA	NA	TGTGCCAGCTCACCAGCAAGTTCCTACGAGCAGTACTTC	CASSPASSYEQYF
TRBV18	TRBJ2-5	TRBD1	NA	TGTGCCAGCTCAGGACAGGGGACTTCCCAGGAGACCCAGTACTTC	CASSGQGTSQETQYF
TRBV2	TRBJ2-7	NA	NA	TGTGCCAGCAGGGCGCCGGGACTCAACTACGAGCAGTACTTC	CASRAPGLNYEQYF
TRBV19	TRBJ1-5	TRBD1	few	TGTGCCATCTCGACAGGGTCTGCTCAGCCCCAGCATTTT	CAISTGSAQPQHF
TRBV19	TRBJ1-5	NA	NA	TGTGCCAGTAAGCCCCGGGGGAACCCTAGGGATCAGCCCCAGCATTTT	CASKPRGNPRDQPQHF
TRBV19	TRBJ1-2	NA	NA	TGTGCCACAGACAGTAGGACTAACTATGGCTACACCTTC	CATDSRTNYGYTF
TRBV6-5	TRBJ1-1	TRBD1	NA	TGTGCCAGCAGGCTAAGACAGGGGATCTCTGAAGCTTTCTTT	CASRLRQGISEAFF
TRBV28	TRBJ2-7	NA	NA	TGTGCCAGCAGTCTAGACAGGAGGGAGCAGTACTTC	CASSLDRREQYF
TRBV5-6	TRBJ1-2	NA	NA	TGTGCCAGCAGCTCGAGGCCCTCGGGTGGCTACACCTTC	CASSSRPSGGYTF
TRBV7-8	TRBJ2-5	NA	NA	TGTGCCAGCAGCATAGGCCTGGAGACCCAGTACTTC	CASSIGLETQYF
TRBV7-9	TRBJ1-5	NA	NA	TGTGCCAGCAGCCGCGGGCCCAATCAGCCCCAGCATTTT	CASSRGPNQPQHF
TRBV12-5	TRBJ1-3	NA	NA	TGTGCTAGTGGTTTGTTCACTGACACCATATATTTT	CASGLFTDTIYF
TRBV27	TRBJ1-2	NA	NA	TGTGCCAGCAGCCCTGGGCAACCCGCTAACTATGGCTACACCTTC	CASSPGQPANYGYTF